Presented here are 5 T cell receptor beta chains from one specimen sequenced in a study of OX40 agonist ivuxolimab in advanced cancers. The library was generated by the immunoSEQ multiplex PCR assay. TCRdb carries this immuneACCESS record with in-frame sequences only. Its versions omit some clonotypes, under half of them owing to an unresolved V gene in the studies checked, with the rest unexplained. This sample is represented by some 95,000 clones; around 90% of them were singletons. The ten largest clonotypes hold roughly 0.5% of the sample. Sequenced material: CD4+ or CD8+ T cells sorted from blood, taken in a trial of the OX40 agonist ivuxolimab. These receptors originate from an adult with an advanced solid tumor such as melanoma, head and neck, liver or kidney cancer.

CDR3 amino acids: CASSLDLGWGNEQYF. The DNA for the CDR3 is TGTGCCAGCAGCTTAGACCTCGGGTGGGGAAACGAGCAGTACTTC. The chain employs TRBV11-3 and TRBJ2-7, with no clear D. The V end lost 0 bases, the J end lost 5 bases, and 14 bases lay between the germline ends. From germline, CDR1 is SGHNT and CDR2 YENEEA. This CDR3 is built from 15 residues.

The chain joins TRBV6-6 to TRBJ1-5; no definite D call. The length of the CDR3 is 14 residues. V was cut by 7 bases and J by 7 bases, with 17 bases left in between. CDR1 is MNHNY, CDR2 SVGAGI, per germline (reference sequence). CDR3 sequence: CASTTGSPRQPQHF. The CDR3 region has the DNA TGTGCCAGCACCACCGGGAGTCCGCGGCAGCCCCAGCATTTT.

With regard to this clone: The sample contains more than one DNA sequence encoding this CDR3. CDR3 nucleotide sequence: TGTGCCTGGAGTGTTGACCCCTATAATTCACCCCTCCACTTT. Translated, it gives CAWSVDPYNSPLHF. This sequence joins TRBV30 and TRBJ1-6; D gene uncertain. Deletions cut 0 bases from V and 2 bases from J, with 5 bases between. CDR1 is GTSNPN and CDR2 is SVGIG in the germline V gene (reference sequence). The CDR3 is made up of 14 amino acids.

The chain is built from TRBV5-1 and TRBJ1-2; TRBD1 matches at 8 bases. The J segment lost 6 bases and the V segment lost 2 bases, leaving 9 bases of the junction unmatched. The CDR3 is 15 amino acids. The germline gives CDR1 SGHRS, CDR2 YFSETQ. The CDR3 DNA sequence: TGCGCCAGCAGCTTTAACTTATTGACAGGGGATGGCTACACCTTC. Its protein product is CASSFNLLTGDGYTF. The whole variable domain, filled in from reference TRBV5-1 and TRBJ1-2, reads KAGVTQTPRYLIKTRGQQVTLSCSPISGHRSVSWYQQTPGQGLQFLFEYFSETQRNKGNFPGRFSGRQFSNSRSEMNVSTLELGDSALYLCASSFNLLTGDGYTFGSGTRLTVV.

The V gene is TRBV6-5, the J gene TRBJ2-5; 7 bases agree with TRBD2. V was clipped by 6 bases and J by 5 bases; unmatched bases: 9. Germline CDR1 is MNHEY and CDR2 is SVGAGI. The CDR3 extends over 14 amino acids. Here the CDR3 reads CASSLGLPQETQYF. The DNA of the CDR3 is TGTGCCAGCAGCCTGGGACTACCTCAGGAGACCCAGTACTTC.